Given below is one T cell receptor (beta chain) in context. Antigen: not known. It was CD45RO-negative cells, positively selected for CCR7, that made up naive CD8 cells, with terminally differentiated effector memory CD45RA+ cells excluded. The method was immunoSEQ multiplex PCR; TCRdb's version includes in-frame clones alone and lacks a portion of them. Of hundreds of thousands of clones listed, roughly 94% were seen once; the top ten hold about a quarter. The CDR3 runs 19 residues. Trimming left V 0 bases short and J 3 bases short, with 22 bases between. CDR1 and CDR2 (germline): SGDLS, YYNGEE. The sample belongs to a study of shared clonotypes between healthy human individuals. Findings and caveats of the study: Represented diversity, genetic and exposure-history alike, was limited by few donors.

The sample was naive CD8+ T cells sorted from blood. V and J are TRBV9 and TRBJ2-1; a weak D match, TRBD1 (7 bases). The clonotype was recovered from a man aged 25 to 40 in good health. The CDR3 loop is CASSVDWRDSSSNYNEQFF. CDR3 bases: TGTGCCAGCAGCGTAGATTGGAGGGACAGTAGCTCGAACTACAATGAGCAGTTCTTC.